The clone carrying this TCR beta chain was observed a few times. The antigen remains undetermined. The data are from a study of beta chain features in type 1 diabetes. Study background: Age, gender and cell yields were alike across patients and healthy donors. Sorted cells, roughly 98,000,000 in number, were examined across all samples. Regarding the study as a whole: Among patients with Type 1 diabetes, TCRB CDR3s were moderately but significantly shorter in every one of the four CD4+ subsets. A potential influence of HLA type upon TCRB rearrangement remained unresolved herein.

TCRB transcripts that were expressed got sequenced, as all of the isolated RNA had been reverse transcribed. Assay: immunoSEQ multiplex PCR; the TCRdb copy retains only in-frame clones and omits some. The data show approximately 250,000 clones, approximately 25% seen once. This CDR3 is 14 amino acids long. The germline V and J ends were trimmed by 1 base and 5 bases, with 14 bases remaining between them. From germline, CDR1 is SQVTM and CDR2 ANQGSEA. This chain joins TRBV29-1 and TRBJ2-5; no clear D. This clonotype originated in a woman aged 25 to 39 with type 1 diabetes. Sequencing input: naive CD4+ T cells from blood. In DNA form, the CDR3 reads TGCAGCGTTGAAGGCCTATTTGGGCACGAGACCCAGTACTTC. Its translation is CSVEGLFGHETQYF.